A single sample is the source of the 19 T cell receptor beta chains below, sequenced in a study of blood T cell repertoires in COVID-19. The protocol was immunoSEQ multiplex PCR, while the TCRdb copy is restricted to in-frame clones and leaves out a portion. The sample lists approximately 490,000 clones; approximately 91% were seen once. The sample taken for sequencing was PBMCs or T cells enriched from blood (not recorded which). These receptors came from a woman aged 55 to 70 who had recovered from COVID-19.

This clone was counted only a few times. The chain employs TRBV5-8 and TRBJ1-4; maybe TRBD1 (6 bases). Per germline, CDR1 SGHTS and CDR2 YDEGEE. CDR3 size: 15 residues. Trimming removed 4 bases at V and 2 bases at J, with 12 bases between. The CDR3 coding sequence is TGTGCCAGCAGCCTCGGGACAACGACTAATGAAAAACTGTTTTTT. Protein product: CASSLGTTTNEKLFF.

The chain employs TRBV25-1 and TRBJ1-3, with D possibly being TRBD1 (6 bases). The CDR3 has 16 residues. Looked up from germline, CDR1 is MGHDK and CDR2 is SYGVNS. The germline V and J ends were trimmed by 5 bases and 2 bases, with 16 bases remaining between them. This CDR3 reads CASSSRNRVPGNTIYF. Written as DNA, the CDR3 is TGTGCCAGCAGTTCGCGGAACAGGGTACCTGGAAACACCATATATTTT.

This chain's CDR3 is CASRWLAGVGANVLTF. The CDR3 bases are TGTGCCAGCAGATGGCTAGCGGGGGTAGGGGCCAACGTCCTGACTTTC. The chain recombines TRBV27 with TRBJ2-6, with 10 nucleotides matching TRBD2. The trim removed 6 bases at V and 4 bases at J, leaving 6 bases unmatched. The CDR3 is 16 amino acids. Germline V gene lookup returns CDR1 MNHEY and CDR2 SMNVEV (reference sequence).

The chain has TRBV29-1 and TRBJ2-1, with a tentative D call TRBD1 (5 bases). V was pared by 1 base and J by 6 bases, with 7 bases between. Looked up from germline, CDR1 is SQVTM and CDR2 is ANQGSEA. The CDR3 has 12 residues. The CDR3 sequence is CSVEGTFNEQFF. In nucleotides, the CDR3 is TGCAGCGTTGAAGGGACATTCAATGAGCAGTTCTTC.

The chain combines TRBV28 with TRBJ1-5; unclear D gene. The CDR3 totals 12 residues. V was pared by 2 bases and J by 10 bases, with 9 bases between. The germline CDR1 and CDR2 sequences are MDHEN and SYDVKM. The CDR3 reads CASSLLALPQHF. CDR3 bases: TGTGCCAGCAGTTTACTGGCACTACCCCAGCATTTT. The variable domain in full, with the rest retrieved from reference TRBV28 and TRBJ1-5, is DVKVTQSSRYLVKRTGEKVFLECVQDMDHENMFWYRQDPGLGLRLIYFSYDVKMKEKGDIPEGYSVSREKKERFSLILESASTNQTSMYLCASSLLALPQHFGDGTRLSIL.

The rearrangement uses TRBV4-1 and TRBJ1-2; 9 bases fit TRBD1. The trim removed 7 bases at V and 7 bases at J, leaving 16 bases unmatched. The CDR3 is 16 amino acids. The germline gives CDR1 MGHRA, CDR2 YSYEKL. CDR3: CASTPIGQGSRSGYTF. The CDR3 nucleotides are TGCGCCAGCACCCCGATCGGACAGGGGAGTAGAAGTGGCTACACCTTC.

This CDR3 is CARGVARLRTDTQYF. CDR3 sequence (DNA): TGCGCCAGGGGAGTAGCGCGATTGAGGACAGATACGCAGTATTTT. This chain uses TRBV10-1 with TRBJ2-3, with D maybe TRBD2 (5 bases). From germline, CDR1 is WNHNN and CDR2 SYGVQD (reference sequence). CDR3 size: 15 residues. With 9 bases removed from V and 3 bases from J, the gap between germline ends came to 19 bases.

The chain carries TRBV24-1 and TRBJ2-2, with D possibly matching TRBD1 (6 bases). This CDR3 is built from 15 residues. CDR1 KGHDR and CDR2 SFDVKD come from the germline V gene. V was clipped by 9 bases and J by 3 bases, with 16 bases between them. The CDR3 DNA sequence: TGTGCCACCGGCCCCAGGGGCGCCGACACCGGGGAGCTGTTTTTT. This encodes CATGPRGADTGELFF.

For this clone: This sample also contains other DNA sequences that code for the same CDR3. The rearrangement links TRBV30 to TRBJ1-1; the D is unclear. Trimming cost V 0 bases and J 0 bases, with 5 bases left between them. The CDR3 covers 13 residues. Germline V gene lookup returns CDR1 GTSNPN and CDR2 SVGIG (reference sequence). CDR3 loop: CAWSVSLNTEAFF. The CDR3 nucleotides read TGTGCCTGGAGTGTAAGCCTGAACACTGAAGCTTTCTTT.

This clone was seen more than once but under ten times. The rearrangement joins TRBV6-1 to TRBJ1-2; a weak D match, TRBD1 (5 bases). Trimming took off 0 bases at V and 4 bases at J, with 12 bases between the two ends. The V gene's germline CDR1 is MNHNS and CDR2 SASEGT. There are 15 residues in the CDR3. CDR3 coding DNA: TGTGCCAGCAGTGAAGCAATCAGGGCCAGCTATGGCTACACCTTC. This sequence encodes CASSEAIRASYGYTF.

This chain links TRBV30 with TRBJ2-7, with a possible D match to TRBD1 (6 bases). CDR1 and CDR2 (germline): GTSNPN, SVGIG (reference sequence). V shed 3 bases and J shed 5 bases, with 20 bases lying between them. The CDR3 totals 15 residues. The CDR3 DNA sequence: TGTGCCTGGAGCGCGCCCCTACAGGGTAGGAACGAGCAGTACGTC. Amino acid sequence: CAWSAPLQGRNEQYV.

The genes are TRBV2 and TRBJ2-7; D ambiguous. The germline gives CDR1 SNHLY, CDR2 FYNNEI. The CDR3 spans 13 residues. Trimming took 4 bases from V and 1 from J, leaving 8 bases between them. The CDR3 region is CASSGSASYEQYF. CDR3 bases: TGTGCCAGCAGTGGTAGTGCATCCTACGAGCAGTACTTC.

Points on this clone: Other DNA variants within this sample encode the same CDR3. The chain has TRBV2 and TRBJ1-2, with 10 bases aligning to TRBD1. The CDR3 has 13 amino acids. Trimming at V came to 6 bases and at J to 8 bases, leaving 6 bases not matched to a gene. Germline assignment: CDR1 SNHLY and CDR2 FYNNEI. CDR3 DNA sequence: TGTGCCAGCAGCTACGGGACAGGGGTCGGCTACACCTTC. This encodes CASSYGTGVGYTF.

The chain has TRBV2 and TRBJ1-4; 7 positions match TRBD1. J lost 8 bases, V lost 3 bases, and 9 bases had no gene match. Germline lookup yields CDR1 SNHLY and CDR2 FYNNEI. CDR3 length equals 15 residues. The CDR3 nucleotides read TGTGCCAGCAGTGAGACAGGGTTGTTAGGGGAAAAACTGTTTTTT. It specifies CASSETGLLGEKLFF.

This chain joins TRBV30 and TRBJ2-2; perhaps TRBD1 as D (6 bases). The CDR3 totals 17 residues. Looked up from germline, CDR1 is GTSNPN and CDR2 is SVGIG (reference sequence). The V and J ends lost 7 bases and 0 bases respectively, with 21 bases between them. CDR3 sequence: CALKPPPGTTNTGELFF. In DNA form, the CDR3 reads TGTGCCTTAAAACCTCCGCCCGGGACAACGAACACCGGGGAGCTGTTTTTT.

This clone was seen at least ten times. This sequence joins TRBV10-3 and TRBJ1-2; D is uncertain. This CDR3 is 13 amino acids long. Germline CDR1 and CDR2: ENHRY and SYGVKD. CDR3 in DNA: TGTGCTTCATCCGGCGGGGAAAACTATGGCTACACCTTC. It is translated as CASSGGENYGYTF.

This clone was detected only once. The chain recombines TRBV5-4 with TRBJ1-2; 8 bases map to TRBD1. Germline CDR1 SGHNT, CDR2 YYREEE (reference sequence). The CDR3 extends over 14 amino acids. Unmatched junction bases numbered 1, after V lost 3 bases and J lost 0 bases. In DNA, the CDR3 is TGTGCCAGCAGCTGGGGACAGGCTAACTATGGCTACACCTTC. This codes for CASSWGQANYGYTF.

V and J are TRBV5-4 and TRBJ1-1, with a tentative D call TRBD1 (6 bases). Trimming stripped 5 bases from V and 5 bases from J, with 19 bases between. CDR1 is SGHNT, CDR2 YYREEE, per germline (reference sequence). This CDR3 is 15 amino acids long. CDR3 DNA: TGTGCCAGCAGTCGGTACCTACAGGGTAAAACTGAAGCTTTCTTT. This codes for CASSRYLQGKTEAFF.

This clone has a handful of counts. J is TRBJ1-1 and V is TRBV2; 8 bases are a match to TRBD1. Germline CDR1 is SNHLY and CDR2 is FYNNEI. CDR3 length: 13 residues. The J segment lost 1 base and the V segment lost 9 bases, leaving 4 bases of the junction unmatched. The CDR3 is CARGTGPNTEAFF. The CDR3 nucleotides are TGTGCCAGGGGGACAGGCCCGAACACTGAAGCTTTCTTT.